These 24 T cell receptor beta chains were sequenced from one sample in a study of cytomegalovirus exposure and HLA in healthy donors. This PCR relied on a set of 60 Vbeta primers and 13 Jbeta primers. The table came from immunoSEQ multiplex PCR; TCRdb's copy has only in-frame clones and leaves some out. The sample has 110,000 or so clones, around 75% seen once. The specimen sequenced was PBMCs. These receptors were collected from a man aged 35-49 years in good health and CMV-seronegative.

The J gene is TRBJ1-4, the V gene TRBV6-6, with D possibly being TRBD1 (5 bases). Trimming shortened V by 0 bases and J by 8 bases, and 13 bases separated the two germline ends. Germline V CDR1 and CDR2: MNHNY, SVGAGI (reference sequence). The CDR3 runs to 15 residues. The CDR3: CASSYSRDYSEKLFF. The DNA for the CDR3 is TGTGCCAGCAGTTACTCGAGGGACTACAGCGAAAAACTGTTTTTT.

This chain joins TRBV11-3 and TRBJ2-1; tentative D call: TRBD1 (5 bases). Germline V lookup: CDR1 SGHNT, CDR2 YENEEA. The CDR3 is made up of 13 amino acids. V shed 3 bases and J shed 10 bases, with 13 bases lying between them. The CDR3 coding sequence is TGTGCCAGCAGCTTGGGGCCGCTGGTAGAGCAGTTCTTC. Protein product: CASSLGPLVEQFF.

The chain employs TRBV5-5 and TRBJ2-1; D gene ambiguous. The CDR3 totals 14 residues. V lost 0 bases, J lost 4 bases, and 8 bases lay in between. The germline V gene encodes CDR1 SGHKS and CDR2 YYEKEE (reference sequence). The chain's CDR3 is CASSLERLYNEQFF. The CDR3 DNA is TGTGCCAGCAGCTTGGAACGCCTATACAATGAGCAGTTCTTC.

The chain joins TRBV14 to TRBJ1-2; 10 bases are a match to TRBD1. The CDR3 is 15 amino acids. Unmatched junction bases numbered 5, after V lost 4 bases and J lost 3 bases. Germline CDR1 is SGHDN and CDR2 is FVKESK. CDR3 region: CASSPPGQGDYGYTF. CDR3 DNA sequence: TGTGCCAGCAGCCCACCTGGACAGGGGGACTATGGCTACACCTTC.

V gene TRBV5-4 combines with J gene TRBJ1-2, with D maybe TRBD1 (5 bases). The CDR3 is made up of 13 amino acids. Trimming left V 4 bases short and J 5 bases short, with 12 bases between. Germline CDR1 reads SGHNT; CDR2 reads YYREEE (reference sequence). The CDR3, as DNA: TGTGCCAGCAGCATCGACAGAAAATATGGCTACACCTTC. Protein product: CASSIDRKYGYTF.

This chain joins TRBV30 and TRBJ1-2; tentatively, D is TRBD1 (5 bases). Between the trimmed V and J ends, which lost 0 bases and 6 bases, there was a span of 11 bases. The CDR3 is 13 amino acids. Germline V CDR1 and CDR2: GTSNPN, SVGIG (reference sequence). The CDR3 protein is CAWSVGGVHGYTF. As DNA, the CDR3 is TGTGCCTGGAGTGTTGGGGGGGTCCATGGCTACACCTTC.

The V and J genes are TRBV19 and TRBJ2-3; weak D call: TRBD2 (5 bases). From germline, CDR1 is LNHDA and CDR2 SQIVND (reference sequence). This CDR3 is 14 amino acids long. V lost 6 bases, J lost 4 bases, and 14 bases lay in between. CDR3 DNA: TGTGCCAGTAGAAACCCAGCGGTAGCAGATACGCAGTATTTT. It codes for CASRNPAVADTQYF.

The chain links TRBV5-6 to TRBJ1-1; D call uncertain. The CDR3 length is 13 residues. With 0 bases removed from V and 7 bases from J, the gap between germline ends came to 10 bases. The germline gives CDR1 SGHDT, CDR2 YYEEEE. The CDR3 here is CASSLGAGIEAFF. CDR3 bases: TGTGCCAGCAGCTTGGGGGCGGGAATTGAAGCTTTCTTT.

The gene calls are TRBV7-8 and TRBJ2-1, with 7 bases aligning to TRBD2. Germline CDR1 reads SGHVS; CDR2 reads FQNEAQ. Germline trimming cut 7 bases from V and 5 bases from J; bases unmatched to any gene: 20. The length of the CDR3 is 18 residues. The DNA of the CDR3 is TGTGCCAGCAAAAGGAGGCCCGCGGGGCTAGCGGCTGACAATGAGCAGTTCTTC. Its translation is CASKRRPAGLAADNEQFF.

In regard to this clone: One junction end does not reproduce the germline sequence, and a read error may be involved. V and J are TRBV7-9 and TRBJ1-1, with D perhaps TRBD1 (5 bases). CDR3 length: 17 residues. CDR1 and CDR2 (germline): SEHNR, FQNEAQ (reference sequence). The CDR3 sequence is CSSSLWAGRDQNTEAFF. The CDR3 nucleotides read TGTTCCAGCAGCTTATGGGCAGGGCGGGACCAGAACACTGAAGCTTTCTTT.

This clone was counted only a few times. This sequence joins TRBV10-1 and TRBJ1-1; possibly TRBD1 for D (5 bases). This CDR3 contains 14 residues. The V gene's germline CDR1 is WNHNN and CDR2 SYGVQD (reference sequence). V was pared by 0 bases and J by 4 bases, with 9 bases between. The CDR3 nucleotides read TGCGCCAGCAGTGAGTCGGGGGGTGGCACTGAAGCTTTCTTT. It translates to CASSESGGGTEAFF.

J is TRBJ1-4 and V is TRBV7-9; TRBD1 aligns across 8 bases. This CDR3 region has 14 residues. The germline V gene has CDR1 SEHNR and CDR2 FQNEAQ (reference sequence). Trimming cost V 1 base and J 7 bases; bases outside gene matches: 2. CDR3 DNA: TGTGCCAGCAGCTTAGGACAGGGGACTGAAAAACTGTTTTTT. Encoded protein: CASSLGQGTEKLFF. Based on the CDR3 plus reference TRBV7-9 and TRBJ1-4, the full variable domain is DTGVSQNPRHKITKRGQNVTFRCDPISEHNRLYWYRQTLGQGPEFLTYFQNEAQLEKSRLLSDRFSAERPKGSFSTLEIQRTEQGDSAMYLCASSLGQGTEKLFFGSGTQLSVL.

CDR3 amino acids: CASSFRDTDTQYF. The CDR3 coding sequence is TGTGCCAGCAGTTTCAGGGACACAGATACGCAGTATTTT. This sequence joins TRBV6-4 and TRBJ2-3; maybe TRBD1 (5 bases). V was shortened by 5 bases and J by 2 bases, with 8 bases between the two germline ends. CDR1 is MRHNA, CDR2 SNTAGT, per germline. This CDR3 has 13 amino acids.

This rearrangement joins TRBV18 to TRBJ1-5; weak D call: TRBD1 (5 bases). The CDR3 is 16 residues long. V dropped 0 bases and J dropped 2 bases, with 11 bases sitting between them. CDR1 and CDR2 from the germline V gene are KGHSH and LQKENI. CDR3 DNA: TGTGCCAGCTCACCACCGGGAGGGGATGGCAATCAGCCCCAGCATTTT. Translated, it gives CASSPPGGDGNQPQHF.

This clone was found once. V is TRBV30 and J is TRBJ2-2, with 9 bases identical to TRBD2. The CDR3 has 17 residues. Germline V gene sequence: CDR1 GTSNPN, CDR2 SVGIG (reference sequence). Trimming removed 0 bases from V and 5 bases from J; junction bases left unmatched: 10. The CDR3: CAWSVEAGGIRTGELFF. CDR3 in DNA: TGTGCCTGGAGTGTAGAAGCGGGAGGAATTAGAACCGGGGAGCTGTTTTTT.

This sequence joins TRBV15 and TRBJ2-1, with 7 nucleotides matching TRBD1. This CDR3 is 12 amino acids long. V dropped 6 bases and J dropped 10; count of bases not matched to a gene: 6. CDR1 and CDR2 from the germline V gene are LNHNV and YYDKDF (reference sequence). The CDR3 region is CATRADRNEQFF. The CDR3 DNA reads TGTGCCACCAGAGCGGACAGGAACGAGCAGTTCTTC.

This rearrangement joins TRBV7-9 to TRBJ1-6, with D unresolved. The V and J ends lost 0 bases and 8 bases respectively, with 8 bases between them. The CDR3 length is 14 residues. Germline assignment: CDR1 SEHNR and CDR2 FQNEAQ (reference sequence). CDR3 nucleotide sequence: TGTGCCAGCAGCTTAGCGTGGCGGGATTCACCCCTCCACTTT. The encoded protein is CASSLAWRDSPLHF.

The V and J genes are TRBV6-5 and TRBJ2-7, with 7 bases fitting TRBD1. Germline CDR1 is MNHEY and CDR2 is SVGAGI. V was clipped by 5 bases and J by 3 bases; unmatched bases: 7. The CDR3 extends over 14 amino acids. The CDR3 coding sequence is TGTGCCAGCAGTGCTACAGGGGCCCTCTACGAGCAGTACTTC. The encoded protein is CASSATGALYEQYF.

This chain connects TRBV4-1 to TRBJ1-6; D gene ambiguous. CDR1 is MGHRA and CDR2 is YSYEKL in the germline V gene. CDR3 size: 14 residues. Trimming pared 2 bases from V and 9 bases from J, leaving 11 bases between. CDR3 bases: TGCGCCAGCAGCCAAATTGGGGAGAGTTCACCCCTCCACTTT. It codes for CASSQIGESSPLHF.

This clone appeared many times. This chain links TRBV27 with TRBJ2-1, with a tentative D call TRBD2 (6 bases). V lost 1 base, J lost 9 bases, and 13 bases lay in between. Germline V CDR1 and CDR2: MNHEY, SMNVEV (reference sequence). CDR3 length: 14 amino acids. Here the CDR3 reads CASSLLPGAVEQFF. DNA of the CDR3: TGTGCCAGCAGTTTATTACCGGGAGCGGTTGAGCAGTTCTTC.

This clone came up a few times. The chain carries TRBV4-3 and TRBJ1-1, with D perhaps TRBD1 (5 bases). The V end lost 6 bases, the J end lost 1 base, and 12 bases lay between the germline ends. The CDR3 consists of 14 residues. Germline V CDR1 and CDR2: LGHNA, YSLEER. The CDR3 here is CASSVTGANTEAFF. CDR3 sequence (DNA): TGCGCCAGCAGTGTTACTGGGGCGAACACTGAAGCTTTCTTT.

The chain joins TRBV6-1 to TRBJ1-3; 8 nucleotides line up with TRBD1. The V and J ends lost 1 base and 4 bases, in that order; junction bases with no gene match: 6. This CDR3 is 16 amino acids long. Germline V gives CDR1 MNHNS, CDR2 SASEGT. The CDR3 DNA sequence: TGTGCCAGCAGTGAAGACCGACAGGGGATAGGAAACACCATATATTTT. It encodes CASSEDRQGIGNTIYF.

Notes on this clone: One junction end does not reproduce the germline sequence, and a read error may be involved. The chain has TRBV7-7 and TRBJ1-3; D remains unclear. CDR1 and CDR2 (germline): SSHAT, FNYEAQ (reference sequence). This CDR3 has 13 amino acids. CDR3 sequence reads: CASSSGVGNTIYF. In nucleotides, the CDR3 is TGTGCTAGCAGCTCAGGCGTGGGAAACACCATATATTTT.

The chain employs TRBV7-3 and TRBJ1-3; no firm D call. CDR3 length: 15 amino acids. Germline loops: CDR1 SGHTA, CDR2 FQGTGA. Trimming took 2 bases from V and 3 from J, leaving 11 bases between them. CDR3 in amino acids: CASSLHGGGGNTIYF. CDR3 nucleotides: TGTGCCAGCAGCTTACATGGAGGAGGTGGAAACACCATATATTTT.